Listed below are T cell receptor beta chains from one sample, sequenced in a study. MiXCR, applied by TCRdb to the 5' RACE reads, yields one record per CDR3 protein. The sample contains approximately 40,000 distinct CDR3 sequences, less than 25% of which appear only once. Sequenced: Tregs sorted from blood. Every receptor here comes from a female donor with breast cancer. CDR3s include the opening cysteine and the closing phenylalanine or tryptophan. Fields, in order: V gene, clone size, J gene, CDR3 length, D gene, CDR3 DNA, CDR3 protein. D genes are given only for firm matches. The size field is filled for only some rows; it gives once, few, many or a size class.

V gene: TRBV6-5; clone size: few; J gene: TRBJ2-1; CDR3 length: 15; D gene: -; CDR3 DNA: TGTGCCAGCAGCGCCGACAGGAGCTCCTACAATGAGCAGTTCTTC; CDR3 protein: CASSADRSSYNEQFF
V gene: TRBV3-1; clone size: -; J gene: TRBJ2-1; CDR3 length: 15; D gene: -; CDR3 DNA: TGTGCCAGCAGCCAAGAAGGGGGATTCTACAATGAGCAGTTCTTC; CDR3 protein: CASSQEGGFYNEQFF
V gene: TRBV21-1; clone size: few; J gene: TRBJ2-7; CDR3 length: 14; D gene: -; CDR3 DNA: TGTGCCAGCAGCAGCAAGCGGGAGCGGTACGAGCAGTACTTC; CDR3 protein: CASSSKRERYEQYF
V gene: TRBV28; clone size: many; J gene: TRBJ2-2; CDR3 length: 12; D gene: -; CDR3 DNA: TGTGCCAGCAGTTTAAGGGGTGGGGAGCTGTTTTTT; CDR3 protein: CASSLRGGELFF
V gene: TRBV5-6; clone size: -; J gene: TRBJ2-1; CDR3 length: 11; D gene: -; CDR3 DNA: TGTGCCAGCAGCATGGACAATGAGCAGTTCTTC; CDR3 protein: CASSMDNEQFF
V gene: TRBV27; clone size: once; J gene: TRBJ1-1; CDR3 length: 14; D gene: -; CDR3 DNA: TGTGCCGGCAGTTTATTGGGGGCGGCCACTGAAGCTTTCTTT; CDR3 protein: CAGSLLGAATEAFF
V gene: TRBV2; clone size: few; J gene: TRBJ2-1; CDR3 length: 13; D gene: -; CDR3 DNA: TGTGCCAGCTCGACGGGATCTGGGGATGAGCAGTTCTTC; CDR3 protein: CASSTGSGDEQFF
V gene: TRBV7-3; clone size: -; J gene: TRBJ2-6; CDR3 length: 19; D gene: TRBD1; CDR3 DNA: TGTGCCAGCAGCTTACTATCCGGGACAGTATACTCTGGGGCCAACGTCCTGACTTTC; CDR3 protein: CASSLLSGTVYSGANVLTF
V gene: TRBV4-1; clone size: few; J gene: TRBJ1-2; CDR3 length: 13; D gene: -; CDR3 DNA: TGCGCCAGCAGCCAAGTGGCGCAAGGTAGCTACACCTTC; CDR3 protein: CASSQVAQGSYTF
V gene: TRBV7-9; clone size: few; J gene: TRBJ2-7; CDR3 length: 19; D gene: TRBD2; CDR3 DNA: TGTGCCAGCAGCTTATTCCTGCCTAGCGGGAGGGCCTCGCGCTACGAGCAGTACTTC; CDR3 protein: CASSLFLPSGRASRYEQYF
V gene: TRBV28; clone size: -; J gene: TRBJ1-5; CDR3 length: 16; D gene: -; CDR3 DNA: TGTGCCAGCAGGGGGGGAAGGTCCTATAGCAATCAGCCCCAGCATTTT; CDR3 protein: CASRGGRSYSNQPQHF
V gene: TRBV6-1; clone size: many; J gene: TRBJ1-1; CDR3 length: 12; D gene: -; CDR3 DNA: TGTGCCAGCACCGACGCGAACACTGAAGCTTTCTTT; CDR3 protein: CASTDANTEAFF
V gene: TRBV20-1; clone size: -; J gene: TRBJ1-6; CDR3 length: 14; D gene: TRBD1; CDR3 DNA: TGCAGTGCTAGTCCCTCGACAGGGGATTCACCCCTCCACTTT; CDR3 protein: CSASPSTGDSPLHF
V gene: TRBV6-5; clone size: many; J gene: TRBJ2-1; CDR3 length: 12; D gene: TRBD1; CDR3 DNA: TGTGCCAGCAGTTCACCGGGACAGGGGCAGTTCTTC; CDR3 protein: CASSSPGQGQFF
V gene: TRBV2; clone size: -; J gene: TRBJ2-7; CDR3 length: 15; D gene: TRBD1; CDR3 DNA: TGTGCCAGCGCAATATACCGGGACAGGGTGAAGGAGCAGTACTTC; CDR3 protein: CASAIYRDRVKEQYF
V gene: TRBV20-1; clone size: many; J gene: TRBJ2-5; CDR3 length: 14; D gene: TRBD2; CDR3 DNA: TGCAGTGCTAGAGGGGGGGAGGGCCAAGAGACCCAGTACTTC; CDR3 protein: CSARGGEGQETQYF
V gene: TRBV24-1; clone size: -; J gene: TRBJ2-1; CDR3 length: 15; D gene: TRBD2; CDR3 DNA: TGTGCCACCAGTGATTTAGCGGGAGGGGTTAATGAGCAGTTCTTC; CDR3 protein: CATSDLAGGVNEQFF
V gene: TRBV9; clone size: once; J gene: TRBJ2-5; CDR3 length: 17; D gene: -; CDR3 DNA: TGTGCCAGCAGCCCGGTCAGGGCGGCAGGGTTCTCGGGGACCCAGTACTTC; CDR3 protein: CASSPVRAAGFSGTQYF
V gene: TRBV5-1; clone size: -; J gene: TRBJ2-2; CDR3 length: 12; D gene: -; CDR3 DNA: TGCGCCAGCAGCTTCTCCACCGGGGAGCTGTTTTTT; CDR3 protein: CASSFSTGELFF
V gene: TRBV27; clone size: -; J gene: TRBJ1-2; CDR3 length: 13; D gene: -; CDR3 DNA: TGTGCCAGCAGACCAAGGGGGTTCTATGGCTACACCTTC; CDR3 protein: CASRPRGFYGYTF
V gene: TRBV5-1; clone size: -; J gene: TRBJ2-1; CDR3 length: 16; D gene: TRBD2; CDR3 DNA: TGCGCCAGCAGAAGACTAGCGGGTAGTACCTACAATGAGCAGTTCTTC; CDR3 protein: CASRRLAGSTYNEQFF
V gene: TRBV7-9; clone size: few; J gene: TRBJ1-1; CDR3 length: 17; D gene: -; CDR3 DNA: TGTGCCAGCAGCTTAGGGTTGCGGGGGACAAGGGACACTGAAGCTTTCTTT; CDR3 protein: CASSLGLRGTRDTEAFF
V gene: TRBV5-1; clone size: -; J gene: TRBJ2-1; CDR3 length: 15; D gene: TRBD2; CDR3 DNA: TGCGCCAGCACCAGCGGGGTTGGTTTAAACAATGAGCAGTTCTTC; CDR3 protein: CASTSGVGLNNEQFF
V gene: TRBV4-1; clone size: many; J gene: TRBJ1-1; CDR3 length: 15; D gene: -; CDR3 DNA: TGCGCCAGCAGCCAAGATCGGGGAGACTTCATTGAAGCTTTCTTT; CDR3 protein: CASSQDRGDFIEAFF
V gene: TRBV5-1; clone size: many; J gene: TRBJ2-1; CDR3 length: 12; D gene: -; CDR3 DNA: TGCGCCAGTCGAGACATCTACAATGAGCAGTTCTTC; CDR3 protein: CASRDIYNEQFF
V gene: TRBV6-1; clone size: few; J gene: TRBJ2-1; CDR3 length: 19; D gene: TRBD2; CDR3 DNA: TGTGCCAGCAGTGAAGTTATACTCGGACTAGCGGGGACCGGTAATGAGCAGTTCTTC; CDR3 protein: CASSEVILGLAGTGNEQFF
V gene: TRBV4-1; clone size: -; J gene: TRBJ1-5; CDR3 length: 16; D gene: TRBD1; CDR3 DNA: TGCGCCAGCAGCCACACCGGGACAGGGGTCCGTCAGCCCCAGCATTTT; CDR3 protein: CASSHTGTGVRQPQHF
V gene: TRBV20-1; clone size: many; J gene: TRBJ1-2; CDR3 length: 10; D gene: -; CDR3 DNA: TGCAGTGCGTCAGAATATGGCTACACCTTC; CDR3 protein: CSASEYGYTF
V gene: TRBV28; clone size: -; J gene: TRBJ2-7; CDR3 length: 14; D gene: TRBD1; CDR3 DNA: TGTGCCAGCAGTCCCCGGACAGGGGAAGGCGAGCAGGACTTC; CDR3 protein: CASSPRTGEGEQDF
V gene: TRBV5-8; clone size: few; J gene: TRBJ1-2; CDR3 length: 15; D gene: -; CDR3 DNA: TGTGCCAGCAGCTCCCTATACCGGACCGGCCGGGGCTACACCTTC; CDR3 protein: CASSSLYRTGRGYTF
V gene: TRBV27; clone size: few; J gene: TRBJ2-4; CDR3 length: 16; D gene: -; CDR3 DNA: TGTGCCAGCAGCCCACGCTTTGACAGCCAGCGGGACATTCAGTACTTC; CDR3 protein: CASSPRFDSQRDIQYF
V gene: TRBV4-1; clone size: many; J gene: TRBJ2-7; CDR3 length: 14; D gene: TRBD1; CDR3 DNA: TGCGCCAGCAGCCAAGTCGGGACAGGGGGCGAGCAGTACTTC; CDR3 protein: CASSQVGTGGEQYF
V gene: TRBV5-1; clone size: many; J gene: TRBJ2-3; CDR3 length: 13; D gene: -; CDR3 DNA: TGCGCCAGCAGTTGGGGGTTCTCAGATACGCAGTATTTT; CDR3 protein: CASSWGFSDTQYF
V gene: TRBV2; clone size: -; J gene: TRBJ2-1; CDR3 length: 15; D gene: -; CDR3 DNA: TGTGCCAGCAGTCCCGGCCAAGGGCAGTACAATGAGCAGTTCTTC; CDR3 protein: CASSPGQGQYNEQFF
V gene: TRBV4-1; clone size: -; J gene: TRBJ2-6; CDR3 length: 16; D gene: -; CDR3 DNA: TGCGCCAGCAGCCAAGGGTTAAAGGCTGGGGCCAACGTCCTGACTTTC; CDR3 protein: CASSQGLKAGANVLTF
V gene: TRBV20-1; clone size: few; J gene: TRBJ2-7; CDR3 length: 14; D gene: TRBD2; CDR3 DNA: TGCAGTGCTATGGGACTAGCGGCTACCTACGAGCAGTACTTC; CDR3 protein: CSAMGLAATYEQYF
V gene: TRBV6-5; clone size: many; J gene: TRBJ2-3; CDR3 length: 14; D gene: -; CDR3 DNA: TGTGCCAGCAGTCCCTCGACGGGCACAGATACGCAGTATTTT; CDR3 protein: CASSPSTGTDTQYF
V gene: TRBV7-3; clone size: many; J gene: TRBJ2-2; CDR3 length: 14; D gene: -; CDR3 DNA: TGTGCCAGCAGCTTAACAGGGGACACCGGGGAGCTGTTTTTT; CDR3 protein: CASSLTGDTGELFF
V gene: TRBV12-3/TRBV12-4; clone size: few; J gene: TRBJ2-7; CDR3 length: 12; D gene: -; CDR3 DNA: TGTGCCAGCAGTGGCGGGCCGCGGGAGCAGTACTTC; CDR3 protein: CASSGGPREQYF
V gene: TRBV7-2; clone size: -; J gene: TRBJ2-2; CDR3 length: 15; D gene: -; CDR3 DNA: TGTGCCAGCAGCTTCACTAGCTATAACACCGGGGAGCTGTTTTTT; CDR3 protein: CASSFTSYNTGELFF
V gene: TRBV9; clone size: many; J gene: TRBJ2-1; CDR3 length: 14; D gene: -; CDR3 DNA: TGTGCCAGCAGCCCGTTCGGTCTTTTCAATGAGCAGTTCTTC; CDR3 protein: CASSPFGLFNEQFF
V gene: TRBV6-1; clone size: -; J gene: TRBJ2-7; CDR3 length: 14; D gene: -; CDR3 DNA: TGTGCCAGCAGTGAAGCGATCTACCCCCCCAAGCAGTACTTC; CDR3 protein: CASSEAIYPPKQYF
V gene: TRBV4-1; clone size: few; J gene: TRBJ2-5; CDR3 length: 20; D gene: TRBD2; CDR3 DNA: TGCGCCAGCAGCCAAGATACGGTTGGACTAGCGGGAGGGCATCTGGAGACCCAGTACTTC; CDR3 protein: CASSQDTVGLAGGHLETQYF
V gene: TRBV7-9; clone size: -; J gene: TRBJ1-1; CDR3 length: 13; D gene: -; CDR3 DNA: TGTGCCAGCAGGTCGGGAGAGAACACTGAAGCTTTCTTT; CDR3 protein: CASRSGENTEAFF
V gene: TRBV6-5; clone size: many; J gene: TRBJ1-6; CDR3 length: 17; D gene: -; CDR3 DNA: TGTGCCAGCAAGACCAGGGGTCCTAGCTCCTATAATTCACCCCTCCACTTT; CDR3 protein: CASKTRGPSSYNSPLHF
V gene: TRBV4-1; clone size: many; J gene: TRBJ2-7; CDR3 length: 15; D gene: -; CDR3 DNA: TGCGCCAGCAGCCATCGAACAGGCGAAACGGGGGAGCAGTACTTC; CDR3 protein: CASSHRTGETGEQYF
V gene: TRBV6-6; clone size: many; J gene: TRBJ2-3; CDR3 length: 15; D gene: -; CDR3 DNA: TGTGCCAGCAGTTACAAGGGACCTAGCACAGATACGCAGTATTTT; CDR3 protein: CASSYKGPSTDTQYF